The entry that follows covers one T cell receptor beta chain sequence. The data stem from a study of radiotherapy plus CTLA-4 blockade in lung cancer. Study-wide background: Objective responses were seen in 18% of patients, disease control in 25% to 35%.

The junction had 13 bases not matched to a gene; V was cut back by 11 bases and J by 4 bases. This CDR3 contains 16 residues. Looked up from germline, CDR1 is MNHEY and CDR2 is SMNVEV (reference sequence). TCRdb's copy holds only in-frame clones and misses some; the assay was immunoSEQ multiplex PCR. The repertoire holds about 110,000 clones, with more than 75% as singletons. Those patients who had chemo-refractory metastatic non-small-cell lung cancer were given focal radiation along with CTLA-4 blockade through ipilimumab. The sample in question was peripheral blood, obtained from a patient treated with radiotherapy plus ipilimumab. The TCR was taken from a human donor with non-small cell lung cancer that progressed on radiotherapy plus ipilimumab. Some clones in this sample may be carry-over from other donors' samples. This rearrangement joins TRBV27 to TRBJ2-1; the match to TRBD2 covers 11 bases. This CDR3 reads CARGGGTSGSYNEQFF. The CDR3 DNA reads TGTGCCCGCGGGGGGGGGACTAGCGGTTCTTACAATGAGCAGTTCTTC.